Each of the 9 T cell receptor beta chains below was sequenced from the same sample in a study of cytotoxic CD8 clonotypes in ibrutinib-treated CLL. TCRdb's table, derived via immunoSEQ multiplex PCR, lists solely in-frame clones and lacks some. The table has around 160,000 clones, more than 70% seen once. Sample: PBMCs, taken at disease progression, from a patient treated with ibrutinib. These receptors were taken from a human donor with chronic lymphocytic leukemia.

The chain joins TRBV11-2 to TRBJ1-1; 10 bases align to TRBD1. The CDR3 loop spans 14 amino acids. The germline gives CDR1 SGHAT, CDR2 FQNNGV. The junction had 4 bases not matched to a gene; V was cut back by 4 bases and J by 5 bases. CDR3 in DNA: TGTGCCAGCAGCTCGGACAGGGGGTCTACTGAAGCTTTCTTT. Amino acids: CASSSDRGSTEAFF.

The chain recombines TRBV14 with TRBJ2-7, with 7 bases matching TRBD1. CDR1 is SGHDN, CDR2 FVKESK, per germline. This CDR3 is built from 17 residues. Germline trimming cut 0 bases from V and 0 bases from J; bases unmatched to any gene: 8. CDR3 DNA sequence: TGTGCCAGCAGCCAAGAAATAGGGGGCGGTAGCTCCTACGAGCAGTACTTC. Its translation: CASSQEIGGGSSYEQYF. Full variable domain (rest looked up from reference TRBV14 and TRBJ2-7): EAGVTQFPSHSVIEKGQTVTLRCDPISGHDNLYWYRRVMGKEIKFLLHFVKESKQDESGMPNNRFLAERTGGTYSTLKVQPAELEDSGVYFCASSQEIGGGSSYEQYFGPGTRLTVT.

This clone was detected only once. The CDR3 here is CASSIRTGQGTDTQYF. The CDR3 nucleotides read TGTGCCAGTAGTATTAGGACCGGGCAGGGGACAGATACGCAGTATTTT. The V gene is TRBV19, the J gene TRBJ2-3; D is perhaps TRBD1 (6 bases). CDR1 and CDR2 (germline): LNHDA, SQIVND (reference sequence). Trimming took 3 bases from V and 3 from J, leaving 16 bases between them. The CDR3 loop spans 16 amino acids.

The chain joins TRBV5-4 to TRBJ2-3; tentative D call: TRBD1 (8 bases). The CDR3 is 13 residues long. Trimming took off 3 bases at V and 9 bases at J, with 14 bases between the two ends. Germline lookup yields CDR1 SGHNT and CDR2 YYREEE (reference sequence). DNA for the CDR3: TGTGCCAGCAGCTCATACAGGGGGGGAACGCAGTATTTT. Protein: CASSSYRGGTQYF.

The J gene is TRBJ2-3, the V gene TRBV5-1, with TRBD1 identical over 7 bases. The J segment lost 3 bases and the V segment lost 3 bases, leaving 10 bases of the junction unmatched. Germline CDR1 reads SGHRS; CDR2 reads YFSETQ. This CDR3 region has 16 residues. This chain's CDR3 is CASSSASGGITDTQYF. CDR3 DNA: TGCGCCAGCAGCTCAGCTTCAGGGGGTATTACAGATACGCAGTATTTT. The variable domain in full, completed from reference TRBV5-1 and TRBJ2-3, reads KAGVTQTPRYLIKTRGQQVTLSCSPISGHRSVSWYQQTPGQGLQFLFEYFSETQRNKGNFPGRFSGRQFSNSRSEMNVSTLELGDSALYLCASSSASGGITDTQYFGPGTRLTVL.

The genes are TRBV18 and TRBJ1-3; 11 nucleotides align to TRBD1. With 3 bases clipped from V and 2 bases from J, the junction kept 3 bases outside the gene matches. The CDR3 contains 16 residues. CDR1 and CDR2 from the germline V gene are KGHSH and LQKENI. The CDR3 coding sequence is TGTGCCAGCTCACCGACGGGACAGGGGGCTGGAAACACCATATATTTT. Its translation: CASSPTGQGAGNTIYF.

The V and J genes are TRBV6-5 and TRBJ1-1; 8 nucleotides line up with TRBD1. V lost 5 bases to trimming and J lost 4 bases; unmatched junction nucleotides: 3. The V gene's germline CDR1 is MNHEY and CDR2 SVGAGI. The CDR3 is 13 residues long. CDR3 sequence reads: CASSNRGVTEAFF. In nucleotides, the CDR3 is TGTGCCAGCAGTAACAGGGGGGTCACTGAAGCTTTCTTT.

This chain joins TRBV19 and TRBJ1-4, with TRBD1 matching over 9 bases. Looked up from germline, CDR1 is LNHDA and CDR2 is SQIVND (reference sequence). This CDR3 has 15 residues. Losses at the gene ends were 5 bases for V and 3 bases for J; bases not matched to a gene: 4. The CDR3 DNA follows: TGTGCCAGTAGTTTACAGGGGGCGGCTAATGAAAAACTGTTTTTT. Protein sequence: CASSLQGAANEKLFF.

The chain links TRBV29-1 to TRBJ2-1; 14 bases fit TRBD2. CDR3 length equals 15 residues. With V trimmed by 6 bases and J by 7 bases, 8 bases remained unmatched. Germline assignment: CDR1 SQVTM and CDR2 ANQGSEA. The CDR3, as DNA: TGCAGCGTCCGACTAGCGGGAGGGCCTTGGAATGAGCAGTTCTTC. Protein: CSVRLAGGPWNEQFF.